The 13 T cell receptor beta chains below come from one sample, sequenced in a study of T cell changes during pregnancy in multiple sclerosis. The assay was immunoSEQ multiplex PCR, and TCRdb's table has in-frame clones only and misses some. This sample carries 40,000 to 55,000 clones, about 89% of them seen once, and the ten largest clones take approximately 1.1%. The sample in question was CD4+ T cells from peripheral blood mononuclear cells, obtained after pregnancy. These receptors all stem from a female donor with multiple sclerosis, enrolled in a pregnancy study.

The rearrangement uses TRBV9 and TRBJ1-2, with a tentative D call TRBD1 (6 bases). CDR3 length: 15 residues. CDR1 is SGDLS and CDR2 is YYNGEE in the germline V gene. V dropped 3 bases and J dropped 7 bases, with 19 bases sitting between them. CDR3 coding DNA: TGTGCCAGCAGCGGCAGACAGGCTTCAAGGGGTGGCTACACCTTC. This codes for CASSGRQASRGGYTF.

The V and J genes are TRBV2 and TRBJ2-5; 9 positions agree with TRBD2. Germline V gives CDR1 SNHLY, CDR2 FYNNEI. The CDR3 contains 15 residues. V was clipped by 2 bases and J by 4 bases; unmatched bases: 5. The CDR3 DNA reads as TGTGCCAGCAGTGAACCGGTAGCGGGGGCAGAGACCCAGTACTTC. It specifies CASSEPVAGAETQYF.

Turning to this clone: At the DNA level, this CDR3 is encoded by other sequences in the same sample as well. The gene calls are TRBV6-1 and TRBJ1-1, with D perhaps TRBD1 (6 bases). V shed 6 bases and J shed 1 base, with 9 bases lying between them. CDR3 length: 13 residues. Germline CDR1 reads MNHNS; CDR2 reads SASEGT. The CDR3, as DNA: TGTGCCAGCAGGGAACAGGGGAACACTGAAGCTTTCTTT. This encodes CASREQGNTEAFF.

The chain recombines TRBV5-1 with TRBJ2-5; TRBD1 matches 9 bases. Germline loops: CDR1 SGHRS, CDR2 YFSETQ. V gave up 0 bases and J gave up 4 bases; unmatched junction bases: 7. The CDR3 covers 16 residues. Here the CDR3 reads CASSLDGTGFRETQYF. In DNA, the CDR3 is TGCGCCAGCAGCTTGGATGGGACAGGGTTTCGAGAGACCCAGTACTTC.

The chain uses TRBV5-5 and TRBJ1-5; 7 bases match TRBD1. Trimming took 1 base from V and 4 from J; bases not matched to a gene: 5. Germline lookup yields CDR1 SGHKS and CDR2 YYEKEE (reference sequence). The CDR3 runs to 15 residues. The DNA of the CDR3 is TGTGCCAGCAGCTTGACTGGACAGGCTAATCAGCCCCAGCATTTT. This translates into CASSLTGQANQPQHF.

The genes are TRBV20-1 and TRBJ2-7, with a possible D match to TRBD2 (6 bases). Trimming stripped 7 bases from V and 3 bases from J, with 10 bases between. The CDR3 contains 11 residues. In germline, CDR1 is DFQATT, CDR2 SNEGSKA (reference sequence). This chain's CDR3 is CSVEGDYEQYF. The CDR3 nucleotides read TGCAGTGTGGAGGGAGACTACGAGCAGTACTTC.

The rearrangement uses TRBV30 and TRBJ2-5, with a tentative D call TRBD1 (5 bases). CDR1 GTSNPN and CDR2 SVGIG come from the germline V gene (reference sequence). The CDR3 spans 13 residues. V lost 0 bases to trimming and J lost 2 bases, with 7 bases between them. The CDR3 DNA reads TGTGCCTGGAGTGTATACAGGCAAGAGACCCAGTACTTC. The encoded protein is CAWSVYRQETQYF.

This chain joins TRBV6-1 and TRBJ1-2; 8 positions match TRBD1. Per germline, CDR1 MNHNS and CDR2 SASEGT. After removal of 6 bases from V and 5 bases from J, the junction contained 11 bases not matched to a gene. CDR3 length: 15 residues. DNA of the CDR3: TGTGCCAGCAGCCCTAAACAGGGGGACCCTTATGGCTACACCTTC. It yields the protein CASSPKQGDPYGYTF.

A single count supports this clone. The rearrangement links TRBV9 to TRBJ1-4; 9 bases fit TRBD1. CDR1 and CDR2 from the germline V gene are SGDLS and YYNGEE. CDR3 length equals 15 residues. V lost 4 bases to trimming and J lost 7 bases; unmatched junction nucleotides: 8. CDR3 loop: CASSPTGGAGEKLFF. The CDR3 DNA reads TGTGCCAGCAGCCCCACAGGGGGCGCGGGTGAAAAACTGTTTTTT. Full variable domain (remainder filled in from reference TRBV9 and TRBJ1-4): DSGVTQTPKHLITATGQRVTLRCSPRSGDLSVYWYQQSLDQGLQFLIQYYNGEERAKGNILERFSAQQFPDLHSELNLSSLELGDSALYFCASSPTGGAGEKLFFGSGTQLSVL.

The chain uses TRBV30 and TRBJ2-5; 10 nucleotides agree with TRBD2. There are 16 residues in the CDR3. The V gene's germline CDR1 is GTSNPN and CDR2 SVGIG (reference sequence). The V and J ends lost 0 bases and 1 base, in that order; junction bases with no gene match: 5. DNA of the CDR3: TGTGCCTGGAGTGTCCTAGCGGGAGTGGGCCAAGAGACCCAGTACTTC. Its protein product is CAWSVLAGVGQETQYF.

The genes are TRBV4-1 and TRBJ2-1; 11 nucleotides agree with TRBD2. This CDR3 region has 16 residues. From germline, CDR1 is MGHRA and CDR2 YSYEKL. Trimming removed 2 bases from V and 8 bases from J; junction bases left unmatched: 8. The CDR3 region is CASSQTGLAGTDEQFF. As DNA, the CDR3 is TGCGCCAGCAGCCAAACTGGACTAGCGGGTACGGATGAGCAGTTCTTC.

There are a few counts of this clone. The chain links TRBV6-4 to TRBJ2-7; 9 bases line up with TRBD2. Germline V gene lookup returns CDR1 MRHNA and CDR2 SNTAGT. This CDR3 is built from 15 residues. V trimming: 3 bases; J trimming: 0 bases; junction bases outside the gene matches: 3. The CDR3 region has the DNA TGTGCCAGCAGTGAACTAGCGGGTGGCTCCTACGAGCAGTACTTC. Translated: CASSELAGGSYEQYF.

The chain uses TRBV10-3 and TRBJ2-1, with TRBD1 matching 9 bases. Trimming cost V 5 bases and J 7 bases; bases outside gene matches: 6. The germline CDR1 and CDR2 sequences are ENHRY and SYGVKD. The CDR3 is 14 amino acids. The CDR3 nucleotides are TGTGCCATCAGTAAACAGGGGGCGAGTAATGAGCAGTTCTTC. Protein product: CAISKQGASNEQFF.